This T cell receptor beta chain was recorded in a study of T-cell reconstitution after alpha-beta-depleted transplantation in children. The CDR3 sequence is 14 residues long. The V and J ends lost 4 bases and 6 bases respectively, with 16 bases between them. Per germline, CDR1 SGHRS and CDR2 YFSETQ. Unique molecular identifiers were used to barcode this TCRbeta library. MiXCR, run by TCRdb on the PCR reads, gives a single entry per CDR3 protein. The data contain 200,000 to 250,000 distinct CDR3 sequences, about a tenth of them singletons. The TCR was taken from a human donor who donated a stem cell graft to a child with acute lymphoblastic leukemia. The sample in question was PBMCs from the stem cell graft donor, obtained from the stem cell graft. The chain joins TRBV5-1 to TRBJ1-1, with D possibly TRBD1 on 6 matching bases. The CDR3 region has the DNA TGCGCCAGCAGCATGGGGGACACGTGGGCTGAAGCTTTCTTT. This encodes CASSMGDTWAEAFF.